Sequencing of this TCR beta chain was carried out in a study of blood T cell repertoires in COVID-19. Overall study context: Spain, Italy and the United States supplied samples that represented acute and convalescent COVID-19. Nucleic acid was either cDNA or gDNA, and it came from T cells, B-cell-depleted T cells, or PBMCs.

There are 15 residues in the CDR3. Germline CDR1 reads MNHEY; CDR2 reads SVGAGI. V was pared by 5 bases and J by 5 bases, with 5 bases of the junction left unmatched. Per the authors' pipeline: It was from reference gene primer amplification that nucleated cell counts were estimated. Sequencing used immunoSEQ multiplex PCR; TCRdb keeps in-frame clones, though not all of them. V, J and clone size derive from that table, while D and trimming were established from the DNA sequence. The sample consists of fewer than 700,000 clones, roughly nine tenths of them appearing once. Patients from Seattle were sampled longitudinally, starting during active infection.

The chain is built from TRBV6-5 and TRBJ1-6, with TRBD1 matching 8 bases. Sequenced material: peripheral blood. This TCR was sampled from a woman between 45 and 60 years old with COVID-19, enrolled during active disease. For the CDR3, the DNA is TGTGCCAGCAGTACAGGACAGGGAGATAATTCACCCCTCCACTTT. Its translation is CASSTGQGDNSPLHF.